The 3 T cell receptor beta chains reported below all come from one sample, sequenced in a study of molecular identifiers for immune sequencing clone quantification. Using its own MiXCR run on the PCR reads, TCRdb lists one record per CDR3 protein. The sample has 460,000 or so distinct CDR3 sequences; around 23% are singletons. Sequencing input: naive CD8+ T cells from blood, with Jurkat cell RNA spiked in. Subset denoted: FACS-sorted CD8+CD4-CCR7+CD45RA+ naive T cells. Every receptor here comes from a human donor in good health. Some libraries in this study had Jurkat cell RNA spiked in.

This clonotype has a handful of counts. V and J are TRBV11-2 and TRBJ2-3; maybe TRBD1 (6 bases). The CDR3 has 14 amino acids. V shed 5 bases and J shed 5 bases, with 14 bases lying between them. The germline V gene has CDR1 SGHAT and CDR2 FQNNGV. CDR3 residues: CASSLNRDVDTQYF. DNA of the CDR3: TGTGCCAGCAGCCTAAACAGGGACGTAGATACGCAGTATTTT.

This clonotype was picked up many times. The V call is TRBV2, the J call TRBJ1-1; no reliable D call. V gave up 0 bases and J gave up 10 bases, with 12 bases separating them. Germline V gene data show CDR1 as SNHLY and CDR2 as FYNNEI. CDR3 length: 13 amino acids. The CDR3 nucleotides are TGTGCCAGCAGTGAAGCATCGCACCCGCGAGCTTTCTTT. Encoded protein: CASSEASHPRAFF.

The V gene is TRBV6-6, the J gene TRBJ2-5, with D possibly called TRBD1 or TRBD2 (5 bases each). CDR1 and CDR2 (germline): MNHNY, SVGAGI (reference sequence). This CDR3 spans 16 amino acids. V was clipped by 6 bases and J by 2 bases, with 19 bases between them. The CDR3 is CASRQMPGTSQETQYF. CDR3 bases: TGTGCCAGCAGACAGATGCCGGGGACGTCACAAGAGACCCAGTACTTC.